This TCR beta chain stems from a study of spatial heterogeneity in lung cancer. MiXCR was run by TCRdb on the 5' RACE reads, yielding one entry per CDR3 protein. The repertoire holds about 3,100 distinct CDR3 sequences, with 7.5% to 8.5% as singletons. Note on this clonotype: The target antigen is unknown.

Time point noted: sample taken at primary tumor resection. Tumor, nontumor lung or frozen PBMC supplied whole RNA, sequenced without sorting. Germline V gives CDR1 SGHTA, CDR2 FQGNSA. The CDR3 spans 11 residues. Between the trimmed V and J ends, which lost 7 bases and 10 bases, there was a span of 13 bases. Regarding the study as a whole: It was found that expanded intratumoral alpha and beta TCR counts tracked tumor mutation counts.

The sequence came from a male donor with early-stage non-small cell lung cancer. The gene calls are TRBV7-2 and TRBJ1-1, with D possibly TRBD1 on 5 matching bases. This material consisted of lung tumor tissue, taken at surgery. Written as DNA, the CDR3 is TGTGCCAGCAACCAGGGTCTTGGAGCTTTCTTT. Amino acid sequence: CASNQGLGAFF.